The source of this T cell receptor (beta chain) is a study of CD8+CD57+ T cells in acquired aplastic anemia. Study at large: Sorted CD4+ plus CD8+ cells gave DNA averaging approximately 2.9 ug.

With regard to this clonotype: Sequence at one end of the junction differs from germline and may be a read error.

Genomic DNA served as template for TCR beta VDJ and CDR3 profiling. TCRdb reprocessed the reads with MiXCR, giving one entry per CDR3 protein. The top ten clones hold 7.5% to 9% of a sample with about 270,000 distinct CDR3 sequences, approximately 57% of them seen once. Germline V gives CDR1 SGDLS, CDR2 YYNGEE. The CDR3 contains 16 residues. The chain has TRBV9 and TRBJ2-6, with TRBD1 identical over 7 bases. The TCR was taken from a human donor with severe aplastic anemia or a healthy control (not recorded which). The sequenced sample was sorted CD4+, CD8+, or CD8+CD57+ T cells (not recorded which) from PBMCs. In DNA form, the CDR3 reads TGTGCCAGCAGCCCAGACAGGGCGGCTGGGGCCAACGTCCTGATTTTC. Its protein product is CASSPDRAAGANVLIF. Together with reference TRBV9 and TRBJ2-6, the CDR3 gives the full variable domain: DSGVTQTPKHLITATGQRVTLRCSPRSGDLSVYWYQQSLDQGLQFLIQYYNGEERAKGNILERFSAQQFPDLHSELNLSSLELGDSALYFCASSPDRAAGANVLIFGAGSRLTVL.